This is a list of T cell receptor beta chains from one sample in a study of shared clonotypes between healthy human individuals. Clones were sequenced by immunoSEQ multiplex PCR, and TCRdb holds only the in-frame ones, with some missing. The sample has 2 million to 3 million clones, approximately 93% seen once. Specimen: naive CD4+ T cells from PBMCs. The receptors were sampled from a man aged 18 to 30 in good health. Some clones in this sample may be carry-over from other donors' samples. Each CDR3 is given with its conserved first and last residue. The D gene is left open where the match is weak. Some rows mark clone size as missing; the rest say once, few, many or name a class of expanded clone.

V: TRBV25-1; D: TRBD2; size: -; J: TRBJ2-4; DNA: TGTGCCAGCAGTGAAAATAGCGGGAGTGACATTCAGTACTTC; CDR3: CASSENSGSDIQYF
V: TRBV11-2; D: -; size: -; J: TRBJ1-2; DNA: TGTGCCAGCAGCCTAGCCACAGAATACTATGGCTACACCTTC; CDR3: CASSLATEYYGYTF
V: TRBV30; D: -; size: few; J: TRBJ2-1; DNA: TGTGCCTGGAGTGTACTCGGTAGGAATGAGCAGTTCTTC; CDR3: CAWSVLGRNEQFF
V: TRBV28; D: -; size: -; J: TRBJ2-2; DNA: TGTGCCAGCAGTCAGCCTACCGTCCATCGAGGGAGTCCTACCGGGGAGCTGTTTTTT; CDR3: CASSQPTVHRGSPTGELFF
V: TRBV7-8; D: -; size: -; J: TRBJ1-5; DNA: TGTGCCAGCAGCTTAGTCCGGCAACCTCTCAATCAGCCCCAGCATTTT; CDR3: CASSLVRQPLNQPQHF
V: TRBV25-1; D: TRBD1; size: -; J: TRBJ2-3; DNA: TGTGCCAGCAGTGAAAGTCACAGGGGGCGACCCACAGATACGCAGTATTTT; CDR3: CASSESHRGRPTDTQYF
V: TRBV6-6; D: TRBD1; size: once; J: TRBJ1-1; DNA: TGTGCCAGCAGTAAGGACAGGGGGCCGGAAGCTTTCTTT; CDR3: CASSKDRGPEAFF
V: TRBV2; D: TRBD1; size: -; J: TRBJ1-2; DNA: TGTGCCAGCAGCTATTCCGGGACAGGGGGCTGGGGCTACACCTTC; CDR3: CASSYSGTGGWGYTF
V: TRBV5-1; D: -; size: -; J: TRBJ2-7; DNA: TGCGCCAGCAGCTTGGCCGGTCACCTGTCATTC; CDR3: CASSLAGHLSF
V: TRBV5-4; D: TRBD2; size: -; J: TRBJ2-3; DNA: TGTGCCAGCAGCGGGACTAGTTATACGCAGTATTTT; CDR3: CASSGTSYTQYF
V: TRBV7-8; D: TRBD2; size: -; J: TRBJ2-1; DNA: TGTGCCAGCAGCCCTATAGGGGGTCTAGCGGGACCATACAATGAGCAGTTCTTC; CDR3: CASSPIGGLAGPYNEQFF
V: TRBV11-2; D: TRBD2; size: -; J: TRBJ2-1; DNA: TGTGCCAGCAGCTTACTCCTCACGAGCGGGAGTGGCGATGAGCAGTTCTTC; CDR3: CASSLLLTSGSGDEQFF
V: TRBV11-2; D: -; size: -; J: TRBJ2-3; DNA: TGTGCCAGCAAATTTACAGATACGCAGTATTTT; CDR3: CASKFTDTQYF
V: TRBV5-6; D: -; size: -; J: TRBJ2-7; DNA: TGTGCCAGCAGCCCGTGGGTACGAACAAGATACGAGCAGTACTTC; CDR3: CASSPWVRTRYEQYF
V: TRBV9; D: TRBD2; size: -; J: TRBJ2-5; DNA: TGTGCCAGCAGCGTAGCGGGAGGCTCCTCCCTGGAGACCCAGTACTTC; CDR3: CASSVAGGSSLETQYF
V: TRBV11-2; D: -; size: -; J: TRBJ2-1; DNA: TGTGCCAGCAGCGCAAGGAGGGGAAGCTCCTACAATGAGCAGTTCTTC; CDR3: CASSARRGSSYNEQFF
V: TRBV19; D: -; size: -; J: TRBJ2-4; DNA: TGTGCCAGTAGCCAGGGGTGGGGTGAGCCTACCAAAAACATTCAGTACTTC; CDR3: CASSQGWGEPTKNIQYF
V: TRBV18; D: -; size: -; J: TRBJ1-4; DNA: TGTGCCAGCGTAGGGACAACAACTAATGAAAAACTGTTTTTT; CDR3: CASVGTTTNEKLFF
V: TRBV29-1; D: -; size: -; J: TRBJ2-2; DNA: TGCAGCGTTGTGGGGTCTGTTTTGGCAGGCACCGGGGAGCTGTTTTTT; CDR3: CSVVGSVLAGTGELFF
V: TRBV9; D: -; size: -; J: TRBJ2-5; DNA: TGTGCCAGCAGCGTAGAGGGGGTGGGTGGAGAGACCCAGTACTTC; CDR3: CASSVEGVGGETQYF
V: TRBV7-6; D: TRBD1; size: -; J: TRBJ2-1; DNA: TGTGCCAGCAGCTTCCTCGGGACAGAGGACGGCAATGAGCAGTTCTTC; CDR3: CASSFLGTEDGNEQFF
V: TRBV9; D: TRBD2; size: -; J: TRBJ2-3; DNA: TGTGCCAGCAGCGTAGATCAGGACCGGGGACTAGCGGGAGGGTCCAGCACAGATACGCAGTATTTT; CDR3: CASSVDQDRGLAGGSSTDTQYF
V: TRBV25-1; D: -; size: -; J: TRBJ2-7; DNA: TGTGCCAGCAGTCCCTTAGGGGCGGGTCCCTACGAGCAGTACTTC; CDR3: CASSPLGAGPYEQYF
V: TRBV4-1; D: TRBD2; size: -; J: TRBJ2-3; DNA: TGCGCCAGCAGTCGACTAGCGGGAGGGCCGAATACGCAGTATTTT; CDR3: CASSRLAGGPNTQYF
V: TRBV27; D: -; size: -; J: TRBJ1-2; DNA: TGTGCCAGCTCCAAATCAGGGGTTGGTGGCTACACCTTC; CDR3: CASSKSGVGGYTF
V: TRBV2; D: TRBD1; size: -; J: TRBJ2-7; DNA: TGTGCCAGCGAGAACCTTGACAGGGTCCACTACGAGCAGTACTTC; CDR3: CASENLDRVHYEQYF
V: TRBV6-5; D: TRBD1; size: -; J: TRBJ1-2; DNA: TGTGCCACCGGGACAGGGTCGCGTGGCTACACCTTC; CDR3: CATGTGSRGYTF
V: TRBV30; D: -; size: -; J: TRBJ2-7; DNA: TGTGCCTGGAGTGTAGAATATCACGAGCAGTACTTC; CDR3: CAWSVEYHEQYF
V: TRBV27; D: TRBD1; size: -; J: TRBJ1-2; DNA: TGTGCCAGCACCATCTGGACAGGGAGCTATGGCTACACCTTC; CDR3: CASTIWTGSYGYTF
V: TRBV7-9; D: TRBD1; size: few; J: TRBJ1-1; DNA: TGTGCCAGCAGCTCCGAAGGGGGCTGGACTGAAGCTTTCTTT; CDR3: CASSSEGGWTEAFF
V: TRBV7-2; D: -; size: -; J: TRBJ2-1; DNA: TGTGCCAGCCTCGACCTCTTGCACGAGCAGTTCTTC; CDR3: CASLDLLHEQFF
V: TRBV5-1; D: -; size: -; J: TRBJ2-3; DNA: TGCGCCAGTGCGTTCGGTTCTCCCACAGATACGCAGTATTTT; CDR3: CASAFGSPTDTQYF
V: TRBV5-4; D: TRBD1; size: -; J: TRBJ2-5; DNA: TGTGCCAGCAGCTTGGCCGAGGGAAGGGGGCCTCAAGAGACCCAGTACTTC; CDR3: CASSLAEGRGPQETQYF
V: TRBV7-9; D: -; size: -; J: TRBJ2-7; DNA: TGTGCCAGCAGCTTACTCGAGTACGAGCAGTACTTC; CDR3: CASSLLEYEQYF
V: TRBV19; D: -; size: -; J: TRBJ1-2; DNA: TGTGCCAGTAGTACACAGTCCTACTATGGCTACACCTTC; CDR3: CASSTQSYYGYTF
V: TRBV10-2; D: TRBD2; size: -; J: TRBJ2-1; DNA: TGCGCCAGTTTAGCGGGAGAAAGCCATGAGCAGTTCTTC; CDR3: CASLAGESHEQFF
V: TRBV27; D: -; size: -; J: TRBJ2-2; DNA: TGTGCCAGCACCCACCACCTACAGAAGAACACCGGGGAGCTGTTTTTT; CDR3: CASTHHLQKNTGELFF
V: TRBV9; D: TRBD1; size: -; J: TRBJ1-3; DNA: TGTGCCAGCAGCAATCGACAGGGCTCTGGAAACACCATATATTTT; CDR3: CASSNRQGSGNTIYF
V: TRBV15; D: TRBD1; size: -; J: TRBJ1-1; DNA: TGTGCCACCAGCAGAGATGAGGGACAGGCCTCTGAAGCTTTCTTT; CDR3: CATSRDEGQASEAFF
V: TRBV10-2; D: TRBD2; size: -; J: TRBJ2-1; DNA: TGCGCCAGCCCTACAGCCCCCGACGGCACCCGGTTGAGACTAGCAGCAATCAATGAGCAGTTCTTC; CDR3: CASPTAPDGTRLRLAAINEQFF
V: TRBV5-1; D: TRBD2; size: -; J: TRBJ2-5; DNA: TGCGCCAGCAGCTTCGGGCTAGCGGGAGGAGAGACCCAGTACTTC; CDR3: CASSFGLAGGETQYF
V: TRBV6-5; D: -; size: -; J: TRBJ2-7; DNA: TGTGCCAGCAGTTACTCGGGTGCGGGACGTTCGTACGAGCAGTACTTC; CDR3: CASSYSGAGRSYEQYF
V: TRBV27; D: TRBD1; size: -; J: TRBJ1-1; DNA: TGTGCCAGCAGTCAGACAGGGGAGAACACTGAAGCTTTCTTT; CDR3: CASSQTGENTEAFF
V: TRBV6-5; D: -; size: -; J: TRBJ2-2; DNA: TGTGCCAGCAGTCGACAGGCCCAGAACACCGGGGAGCTGTTTTTT; CDR3: CASSRQAQNTGELFF
V: TRBV7-2; D: -; size: -; J: TRBJ1-2; DNA: TGTGCCAGCAGCAATAGGGCGGGTAACTATGGCTACACCTTC; CDR3: CASSNRAGNYGYTF
V: TRBV6-6; D: -; size: -; J: TRBJ2-3; DNA: TGTGCCAGCAGTTACTCGGGGGGCTCCAGCACAGATACGCAGTATTTT; CDR3: CASSYSGGSSTDTQYF
V: TRBV7-8; D: -; size: -; J: TRBJ1-2; DNA: TGTGCCAGCAGCTTATCCCCGGAAGGACTCAACTATGGCTACACCTTC; CDR3: CASSLSPEGLNYGYTF
V: TRBV18; D: -; size: -; J: TRBJ2-1; DNA: TGTGCCAGCTCACCACAGGTTAGCCAAGAGCAGTTCTTC; CDR3: CASSPQVSQEQFF
V: TRBV18; D: TRBD1; size: -; J: TRBJ2-7; DNA: TGTGCCAGCTCGAACGACAGGGGGCTCAGCGAGCAGTACTTC; CDR3: CASSNDRGLSEQYF
V: TRBV18; D: -; size: -; J: TRBJ1-1; DNA: TGTGCCAGCTCACCCGTCCTCATGAACACTGAAGCTTTCTTT; CDR3: CASSPVLMNTEAFF
V: TRBV5-5; D: -; size: -; J: TRBJ1-1; DNA: TGTGCCAGCAGCTTGTGGGGCATGACAAGAGAAGCTTTCTTT; CDR3: CASSLWGMTREAFF
V: TRBV5-1; D: TRBD2; size: -; J: TRBJ2-7; DNA: TGCGCCAGCAGTTCGAAGAGACAGAGTTTCATAGCGGGAGGTAACTACGAGCAGTACTTC; CDR3: CASSSKRQSFIAGGNYEQYF
V: TRBV6-5; D: -; size: -; J: TRBJ2-3; DNA: TGTGCCAGCAGCCCTCTTGGGCGCACAGATACGCAGTATTTT; CDR3: CASSPLGRTDTQYF
V: TRBV7-9; D: -; size: -; J: TRBJ2-1; DNA: TGTGCCAGCAGCTTACTAGGAGTAGCGGAGTCCTACAATGAGCAGTTCTTC; CDR3: CASSLLGVAESYNEQFF